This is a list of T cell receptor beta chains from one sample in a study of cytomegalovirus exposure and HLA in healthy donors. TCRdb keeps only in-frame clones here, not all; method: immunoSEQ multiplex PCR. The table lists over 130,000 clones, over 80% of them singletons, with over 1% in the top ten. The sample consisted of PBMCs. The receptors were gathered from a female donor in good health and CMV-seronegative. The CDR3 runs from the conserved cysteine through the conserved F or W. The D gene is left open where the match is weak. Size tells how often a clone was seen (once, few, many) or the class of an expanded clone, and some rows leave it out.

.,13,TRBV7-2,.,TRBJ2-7,CASSRSTLYEQYF,TGTGCCAGCAGCCGCTCGACTCTTTACGAGCAGTACTTC
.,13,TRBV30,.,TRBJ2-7,CAWSSGVGGEQYF,TGTGCCTGGAGCTCAGGGGTTGGGGGCGAGCAGTACTTC
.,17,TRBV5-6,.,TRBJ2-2,CASSLLEGLQNTGELFF,TGTGCCAGCAGCTTGTTGGAGGGCCTTCAGAACACCGGGGAGCTGTTTTTT
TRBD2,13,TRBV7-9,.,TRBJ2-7,CASRTSGSYEQYF,TGTGCCAGCAGAACTAGCGGTTCCTACGAGCAGTACTTC
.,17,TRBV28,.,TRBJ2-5,CASSTPDWGTQQETQYF,TGTGCCAGCAGTACCCCGGACTGGGGTACACAACAAGAGACCCAGTACTTC
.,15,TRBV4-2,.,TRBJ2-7,CASSHLRESTLEQYF,TGTGCCAGCAGCCACCTCCGGGAGTCTACACTAGAGCAGTACTTC
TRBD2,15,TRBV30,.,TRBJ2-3,CAWRLAGGSTDTQYF,TGTGCCTGGAGGCTTGCTGGCGGGAGTACAGATACGCAGTATTTT
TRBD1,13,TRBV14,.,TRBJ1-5,CASSQDRGQPQHF,TGTGCCAGCAGCCAAGACAGGGGGCAGCCCCAGCATTTT
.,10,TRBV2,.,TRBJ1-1,CASTGQISFF,TGTGCCAGCACTGGACAGATATCTTTCTTT
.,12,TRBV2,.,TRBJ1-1,CASSVGPFLAFF,TGTGCCAGCAGTGTTGGCCCATTCCTAGCTTTCTTT
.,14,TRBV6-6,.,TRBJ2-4,CASSDQGPWAIQYF,TGTGCCAGCAGTGACCAGGGCCCCTGGGCCATTCAGTACTTC
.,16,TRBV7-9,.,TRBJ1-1,CASSLVGQGMNTEAFF,TGTGCCAGCAGCTTAGTGGGCCAGGGAATGAACACTGAAGCTTTCTTT
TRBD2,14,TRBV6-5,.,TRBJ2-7,CASSPAGINYEQYF,TGTGCCAGCAGTCCAGCGGGGATTAACTACGAGCAGTACTTC
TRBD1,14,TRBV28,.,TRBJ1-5,CASSSGTDDQPQHF,TGTGCCAGCAGTTCCGGGACAGATGATCAGCCCCAGCATTTT
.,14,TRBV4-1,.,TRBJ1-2,CASSQEYDSYGYTF,TGCGCCAGCAGCCAAGAATACGACAGCTATGGCTACACCTTC
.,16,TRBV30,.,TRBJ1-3,CAWSVFGGQSGNTIYF,TGTGCCTGGAGTGTGTTCGGCGGACAGTCTGGAAACACCATATATTTT
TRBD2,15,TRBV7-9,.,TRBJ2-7,CASSLVGLAGDEQYF,TGTGCCAGCAGCCTAGTAGGGCTAGCGGGAGACGAGCAGTACTTC
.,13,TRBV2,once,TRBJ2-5,CASIPSLGETQYF,TGTGCCAGCATCCCGTCCCTCGGGGAGACCCAGTACTTC
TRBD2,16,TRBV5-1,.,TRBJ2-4,CASSFTSGSSKNIQYF,TGCGCCAGCAGCTTTACTAGCGGGAGCTCCAAAAACATTCAGTACTTC
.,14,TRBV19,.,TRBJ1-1,CASSIGGGYTEAFF,TGTGCCAGTAGTATAGGTGGAGGTTACACTGAAGCTTTCTTT
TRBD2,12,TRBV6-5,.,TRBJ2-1,CARLAGGNEQFF,TGTGCCCGCCTAGCGGGTGGGAATGAGCAGTTCTTC
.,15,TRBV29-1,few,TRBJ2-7,CSVATGTSFGGEQYF,TGCAGCGTTGCGACCGGGACATCCTTTGGGGGCGAGCAGTACTTC
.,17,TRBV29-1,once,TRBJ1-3,CSVEDHLGGRDGNTIYF,TGCAGCGTTGAAGATCATTTAGGAGGGAGAGATGGAAACACCATATATTTT
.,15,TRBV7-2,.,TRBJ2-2,CASSFYRENTGELFF,TGTGCCAGCAGCTTTTACAGGGAGAACACCGGGGAGCTGTTTTTT
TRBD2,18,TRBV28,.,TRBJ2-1,CASSLDRSGSRIYNEQFF,TGTGCCAGCAGCCTGGATCGTAGCGGGAGCCGCATCTACAATGAGCAGTTCTTC
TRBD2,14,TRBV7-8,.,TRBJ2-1,CASSLGAGGYEQFF,TGTGCCAGCAGCTTAGGGGCGGGAGGCTATGAGCAGTTCTTC
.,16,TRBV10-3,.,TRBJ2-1,CAISPRSRVQGNEQFF,TGTGCCATCAGTCCACGCTCTAGAGTACAGGGAAATGAGCAGTTCTTC
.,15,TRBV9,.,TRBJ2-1,CASSVVGEDNNEQFF,TGTGCCAGCAGCGTAGTGGGGGAGGATAACAATGAGCAGTTCTTC
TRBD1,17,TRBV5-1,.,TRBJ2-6,CASSLRPTGTGANVLTF,TGCGCCAGCAGCTTGAGGCCGACAGGGACTGGGGCCAACGTCCTGACTTTC
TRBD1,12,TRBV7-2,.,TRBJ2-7,CASSRQGPEQYF,TGTGCCAGCAGTCGACAGGGTCCCGAGCAGTACTTC
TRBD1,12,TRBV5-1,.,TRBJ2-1,CASRGQGDEQFF,TGCGCCAGCAGGGGACAGGGGGATGAGCAGTTCTTC
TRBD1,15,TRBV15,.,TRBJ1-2,CATSSYRGYNYGYTF,TGTGCCACCAGCAGCTACAGGGGCTATAACTATGGCTACACCTTC
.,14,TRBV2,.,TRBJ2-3,CASSEGLSTDTQYF,TGTGCCAGCAGTGAAGGGCTGTCCACAGATACGCAGTATTTT
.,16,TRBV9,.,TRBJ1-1,CASSVAVRAMNTEAFF,TGTGCCAGCAGCGTAGCTGTCAGGGCCATGAACACTGAAGCTTTCTTT
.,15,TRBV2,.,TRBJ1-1,CASSEWGGVDTEAFF,TGTGCCAGCAGTGAATGGGGGGGGGTGGACACTGAAGCTTTCTTT
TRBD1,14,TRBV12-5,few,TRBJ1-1,CASGPGQGRTEAFF,TGTGCTAGTGGCCCCGGACAGGGACGAACTGAAGCTTTCTTT
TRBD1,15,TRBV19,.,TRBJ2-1,CASSIGQGAMNEQFF,TGTGCCAGTAGTATAGGACAGGGGGCCATGAATGAGCAGTTCTTC
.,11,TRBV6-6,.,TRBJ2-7,CASSVYNEQYF,TGTGCCAGCAGTGTGTACAACGAGCAGTACTTC
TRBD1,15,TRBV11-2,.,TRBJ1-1,CASSPGQGQTTEAFF,TGTGCCAGCAGCCCGGGACAGGGGCAGACCACTGAAGCTTTCTTT
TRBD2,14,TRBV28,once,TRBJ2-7,CASSLHSGANEQYF,TGTGCCAGCAGTCTCCACAGCGGGGCGAACGAGCAGTACTTC
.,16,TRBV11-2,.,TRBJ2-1,CASSLKLAISYNEQFF,TGTGCCAGCAGCTTGAAACTAGCCATATCCTACAATGAGCAGTTCTTC
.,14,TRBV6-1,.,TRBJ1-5,CASSEGHPNQPQHF,TGTGCCAGCAGTGAAGGACATCCCAATCAGCCCCAGCATTTT
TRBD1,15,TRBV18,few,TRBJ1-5,CASSRIQGAPGAQHF,TGTGCCAGCTCACGCATACAGGGGGCCCCCGGGGCCCAGCATTTT
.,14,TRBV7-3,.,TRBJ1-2,CASSDGGLFGGYTF,TGTGCCAGCAGCGATGGGGGACTATTCGGGGGCTACACCTTC
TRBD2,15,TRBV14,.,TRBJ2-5,CASSHHTSGMETQYF,TGTGCCAGCAGCCATCACACTAGCGGCATGGAGACCCAGTACTTC
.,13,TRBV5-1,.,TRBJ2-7,CASSSALADEQYF,TGCGCCAGCAGCTCGGCGCTAGCCGACGAGCAGTACTTC
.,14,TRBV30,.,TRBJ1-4,CAWSGVGGHEKLFF,TGTGCCTGGAGTGGGGTAGGGGGACACGAAAAACTGTTTTTT
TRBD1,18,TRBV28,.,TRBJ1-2,CASLTRGLLQGAKSGYTF,TGTGCCAGCTTAACGAGGGGGCTATTACAGGGGGCAAAGAGTGGCTACACCTTC
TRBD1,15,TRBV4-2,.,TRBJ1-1,CASSQGPGQGSEAFF,TGTGCCAGCAGCCAAGGCCCGGGACAGGGCAGTGAAGCTTTCTTT
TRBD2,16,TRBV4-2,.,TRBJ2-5,CASSPGRGREGETQYF,TGTGCCAGCAGCCCCGGGAGGGGACGAGAGGGAGAGACCCAGTACTTC
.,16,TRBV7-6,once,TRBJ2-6,CASSFGGSAGANVLTF,TGTGCCAGCAGCTTCGGGGGTTCGGCTGGGGCCAACGTCCTGACTTTC
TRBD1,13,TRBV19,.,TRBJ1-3,CASRTTSQGPLSF,TGTGCCAGTAGGACAACCTCACAGGGGCCGTTGAGCTTT
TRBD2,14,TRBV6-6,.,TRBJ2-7,CASSSDGRAHEQYF,TGTGCCAGCAGCTCCGACGGGAGGGCTCACGAGCAGTACTTC